Below are 14 T cell receptor beta chains sequenced from a single sample in a study of Ad26.COV2.S vaccination and SARS-CoV-2 variants. Described treatment: 15 to 20 received Ad26.COV2.S at low or high dose, single or two shots; about 5 received placebo; per-sample allocation not given. The samples were gathered on day 63 after the first injection of vaccine or placebo. Data came from immunoSEQ multiplex PCR; TCRdb stores just in-frame clones and leaves some out. The sample holds 400,000 to 500,000 clones; around 87% are singletons and the top ten take about 3.6%. The source material was peripheral blood, sampled in a trial of Ad26.COV2.S vaccine versus placebo. The origin of the receptors is a person aged 18-60 years who received the Ad26.COV2.S COVID-19 vaccine or a placebo.

The V and J genes are TRBV30 and TRBJ1-1, with a weak D call TRBD1 (5 bases). This CDR3 comprises 13 residues. The ends were cut back, 1 base at V and 1 base at J, with 7 bases in the middle. The germline gives CDR1 GTSNPN, CDR2 SVGIG (reference sequence). The CDR3 nucleotides are TGTGCCTGGAGTGACAGGAGGAACACTGAAGCTTTCTTT. It is translated as CAWSDRRNTEAFF.

The chain employs TRBV7-9 and TRBJ2-3, with D perhaps TRBD2 (6 bases). Germline V gene sequence: CDR1 SEHNR, CDR2 FQNEAQ (reference sequence). Trimming left V 1 base short and J 5 bases short, with 13 bases between. The CDR3 totals 15 residues. CDR3 residues: CASSLGLTAGDTQYF. CDR3 bases: TGTGCCAGCAGCTTAGGTCTCACAGCGGGAGATACGCAGTATTTT.

V gene TRBV4-3 combines with J gene TRBJ1-1; TRBD1 is a possible D gene (5 bases). The CDR3 contains 13 residues. Germline assignment: CDR1 LGHNA and CDR2 YSLEER. The germline V and J ends were trimmed by 0 bases and 5 bases, with 7 bases remaining between them. The CDR3 protein is CASSQDKGTEAFF. CDR3 DNA: TGCGCCAGCAGCCAAGATAAGGGGACTGAAGCTTTCTTT.

The chain joins TRBV5-5 to TRBJ2-1, with 9 positions matching TRBD1. J gave up 5 bases and V 4 bases, and 7 bases lay outside the gene matches. The germline V gene has CDR1 SGHKS and CDR2 YYEKEE (reference sequence). The CDR3 has 15 residues. The CDR3 loop is CASSGLGQGNNEQFF. The CDR3 DNA reads as TGTGCCAGCAGCGGACTAGGACAGGGGAACAATGAGCAGTTCTTC.

CDR3 sequence: CSARLNTEAFF. The CDR3 bases are TGCAGTGCTAGATTGAACACTGAAGCTTTCTTT. The chain employs TRBV20-1 and TRBJ1-1; no clear D gene. The CDR3 has 11 residues. V was clipped by 2 bases and J by 0 bases, with 1 base between them. Germline V gene lookup returns CDR1 DFQATT and CDR2 SNEGSKA (reference sequence).

The rearrangement links TRBV5-1 to TRBJ2-5; 10 nucleotides align to TRBD1. Germline CDR1 and CDR2: SGHRS and YFSETQ. Trimming took 4 bases from V and 5 from J; bases not matched to a gene: 8. The CDR3 sequence is 15 residues long. This CDR3 reads CASSPPGQGKETQYF. The CDR3 bases are TGCGCCAGCAGCCCTCCGGGACAGGGGAAGGAGACCCAGTACTTC.

The chain combines TRBV24-1 with TRBJ2-5; D remains unclear. CDR1 and CDR2 from the germline V gene are KGHDR and SFDVKD. V was trimmed by 4 bases and J by 10 bases, leaving 15 bases between them. This CDR3 region has 13 residues. The CDR3 region has the DNA TGTGCCACCAGTGAGCACGGCAGTCTAGTCCAGTACTTC. It encodes CATSEHGSLVQYF.

The chain is built from TRBV7-2 and TRBJ1-2; D is unclear. This CDR3 has 13 residues. The V end lost 5 bases, the J end lost 3 bases, and 10 bases lay between the germline ends. Germline V gene sequence: CDR1 SGHTA, CDR2 FQGNSA. CDR3 sequence (DNA): TGTGCCAGCAGCCGGGAGAGCGACTATGGCTACACCTTC. Its translation: CASSRESDYGYTF.

The chain combines TRBV4-3 with TRBJ2-1; the D is unclear. CDR1 is LGHNA and CDR2 is YSLEER in the germline V gene. The CDR3 has 12 residues. Trimming took off 1 base at V and 7 bases at J, with 5 bases between the two ends. The CDR3 sequence: CASSQGANEQFF. The CDR3, as DNA: TGCGCCAGCAGCCAAGGTGCTAATGAGCAGTTCTTC.

The rearrangement links TRBV11-2 to TRBJ1-2; D not certain. Germline V lookup: CDR1 SGHAT, CDR2 FQNNGV. There are 13 residues in the CDR3. Trimming stripped 1 base from V and 6 bases from J, with 9 bases between. CDR3 loop: CASSLVRTNGYTF. The CDR3 nucleotides are TGTGCCAGCAGCTTAGTACGGACTAATGGCTACACCTTC.

The chain combines TRBV5-1 with TRBJ2-1, with no clear D. CDR1 and CDR2 from the germline V gene are SGHRS and YFSETQ. CDR3 length: 13 amino acids. The V and J ends lost 4 bases and 7 bases respectively, with 12 bases between them. CDR3 sequence: CASSPYSGNEQFF. In DNA, the CDR3 is TGCGCCAGCAGCCCCTACTCTGGGAATGAGCAGTTCTTC.

The chain combines TRBV4-1 with TRBJ1-3, with D unresolved. The CDR3 is 16 residues long. Germline assignment: CDR1 MGHRA and CDR2 YSYEKL. V gave up 0 bases and J gave up 0 bases, with 9 bases separating them. In DNA, the CDR3 is TGCGCCAGCAGCCAAGAAAGGACGATCTCTGGAAACACCATATATTTT. Its protein is CASSQERTISGNTIYF.

CDR3 sequence reads: CASSPALGRDRDTDTQYF. CDR3 in DNA: TGTGCCAGCAGCCCCGCCCTAGGCCGGGACAGGGACACAGATACGCAGTATTTT. J is TRBJ2-3 and V is TRBV27; 9 bases are a match to TRBD1. The CDR3 contains 18 residues. CDR1 is MNHEY and CDR2 is SMNVEV in the germline V gene (reference sequence). V shed 6 bases and J 2 bases; nucleotides not matched to a gene: 15.

The chain has TRBV2 and TRBJ2-5; D is unclear. Looked up from germline, CDR1 is SNHLY and CDR2 is FYNNEI. The germline V and J ends were trimmed by 4 bases and 1 base, with 1 base remaining between them. The CDR3 length is 11 residues. CDR3 in amino acids: CASSGQETQYF. CDR3 DNA: TGTGCCAGCAGTGGCCAAGAGACCCAGTACTTC.